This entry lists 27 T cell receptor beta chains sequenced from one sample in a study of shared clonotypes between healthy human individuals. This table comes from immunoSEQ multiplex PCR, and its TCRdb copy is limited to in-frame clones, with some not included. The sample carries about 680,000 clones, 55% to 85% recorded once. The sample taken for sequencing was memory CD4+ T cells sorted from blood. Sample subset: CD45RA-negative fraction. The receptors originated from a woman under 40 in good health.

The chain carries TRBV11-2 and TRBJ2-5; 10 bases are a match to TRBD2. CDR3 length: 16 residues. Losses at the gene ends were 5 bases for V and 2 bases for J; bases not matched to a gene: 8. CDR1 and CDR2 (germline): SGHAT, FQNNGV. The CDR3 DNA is TGTGCCAGCAGCACCTCAGAACTAGCGGGACAAGAGACCCAGTACTTC. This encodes CASSTSELAGQETQYF.

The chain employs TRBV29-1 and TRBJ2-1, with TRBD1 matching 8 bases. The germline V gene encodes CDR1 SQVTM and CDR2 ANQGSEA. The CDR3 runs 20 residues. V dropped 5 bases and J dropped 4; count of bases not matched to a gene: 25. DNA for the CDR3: TGCAGCGTTTTTAGGGTGCGGGGCCGGGTCCGGGACAGGTTATACAATGAGCAGTTCTTC. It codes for CSVFRVRGRVRDRLYNEQFF.

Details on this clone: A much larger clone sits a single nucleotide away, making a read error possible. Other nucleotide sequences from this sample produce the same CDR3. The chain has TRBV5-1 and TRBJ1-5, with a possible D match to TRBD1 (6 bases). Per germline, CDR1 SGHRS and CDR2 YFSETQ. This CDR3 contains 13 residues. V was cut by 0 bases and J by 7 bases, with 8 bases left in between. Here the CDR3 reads CASSLEGGQPQHF. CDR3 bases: TGCGCCAGCAGCTTGGAGGGGGGCCAGCCCCAGCATTTT.

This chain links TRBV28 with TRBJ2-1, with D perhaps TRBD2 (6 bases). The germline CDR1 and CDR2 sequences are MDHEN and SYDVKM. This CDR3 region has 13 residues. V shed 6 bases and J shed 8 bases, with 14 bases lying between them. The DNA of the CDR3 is TGTGCCAGCAGATCGAATCCTAGCGATGAGCAGTTCTTC. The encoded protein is CASRSNPSDEQFF.

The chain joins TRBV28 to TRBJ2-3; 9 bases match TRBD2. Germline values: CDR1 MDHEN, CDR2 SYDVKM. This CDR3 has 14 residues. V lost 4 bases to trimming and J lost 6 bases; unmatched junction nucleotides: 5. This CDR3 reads CASSSIAGEDTQYF. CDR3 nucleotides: TGTGCCAGCAGTTCGATAGCGGGAGAGGATACGCAGTATTTT.

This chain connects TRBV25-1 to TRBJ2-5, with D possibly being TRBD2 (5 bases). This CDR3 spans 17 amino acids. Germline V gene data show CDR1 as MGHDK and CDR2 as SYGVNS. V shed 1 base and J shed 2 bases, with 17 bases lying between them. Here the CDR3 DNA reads TGTGCCAGCAGTGAATTTCACGGGGATGGGGTTCAAGAGACCCAGTACTTC. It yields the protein CASSEFHGDGVQETQYF.

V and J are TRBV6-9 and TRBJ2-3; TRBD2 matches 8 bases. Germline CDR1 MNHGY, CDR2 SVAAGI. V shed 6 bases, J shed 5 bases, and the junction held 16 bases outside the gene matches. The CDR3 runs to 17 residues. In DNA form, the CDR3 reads TGTGCCAGCAGAAAAAACTGTAGCGGGAAAGTTAAAGATACGCAGTATTTT. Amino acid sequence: CASRKNCSGKVKDTQYF.

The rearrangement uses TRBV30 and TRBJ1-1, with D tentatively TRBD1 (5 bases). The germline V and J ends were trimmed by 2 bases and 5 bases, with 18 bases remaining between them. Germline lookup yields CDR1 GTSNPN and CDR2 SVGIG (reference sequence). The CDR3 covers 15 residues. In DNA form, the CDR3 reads TGTGCCTGGAGTAAAGGCGCAGGGCAAAGGACTGAAGCTTTCTTT. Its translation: CAWSKGAGQRTEAFF.

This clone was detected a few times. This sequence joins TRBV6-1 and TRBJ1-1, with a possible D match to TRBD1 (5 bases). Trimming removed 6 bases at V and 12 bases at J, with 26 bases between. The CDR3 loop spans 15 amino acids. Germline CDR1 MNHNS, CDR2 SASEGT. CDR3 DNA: TGTGCCAGCAGACGGGGGGTCATGTCGGGTGTGGGTACTTTCTTT. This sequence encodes CASRRGVMSGVGTFF.

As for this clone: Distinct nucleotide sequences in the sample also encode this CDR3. This CDR3 is CASSPGLAGGELFF. CDR3 nucleotide sequence: TGTGCCAGCAGCCCAGGACTAGCGGGAGGGGAGCTGTTTTTT. This chain joins TRBV11-3 and TRBJ2-2; 12 nucleotides match TRBD2. Germline V gene data show CDR1 as SGHNT and CDR2 as YENEEA. V lost 5 bases, J lost 8 bases, and 3 bases stayed unmatched. CDR3 length equals 14 residues.

The DNA for the CDR3 is TGCGCCAGCAGCTTTACGACTAGCGGGGCTAACCTCCATGAGCAGTTCTTC. Translated, it gives CASSFTTSGANLHEQFF. This sequence joins TRBV5-1 and TRBJ2-1; 11 nucleotides line up with TRBD2. J was trimmed by 8 bases and V by 2 bases; bases with no gene match: 12. Germline lookup yields CDR1 SGHRS and CDR2 YFSETQ. This CDR3 has 17 residues.

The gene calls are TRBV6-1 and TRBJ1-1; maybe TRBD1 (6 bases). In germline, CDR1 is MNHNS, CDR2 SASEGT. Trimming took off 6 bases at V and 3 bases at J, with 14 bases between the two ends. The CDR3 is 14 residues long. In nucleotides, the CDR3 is TGTGCCAGCAGGGGGGGCGATTTGGACACTGAAGCTTTCTTT. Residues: CASRGGDLDTEAFF.

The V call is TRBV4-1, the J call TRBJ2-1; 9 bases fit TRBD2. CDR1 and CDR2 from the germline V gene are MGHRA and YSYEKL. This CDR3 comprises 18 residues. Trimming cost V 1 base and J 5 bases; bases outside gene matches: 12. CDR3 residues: CASSQGPLVAGVDNEQFF. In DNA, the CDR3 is TGCGCCAGCAGCCAAGGCCCCCTTGTAGCGGGAGTTGACAATGAGCAGTTCTTC.

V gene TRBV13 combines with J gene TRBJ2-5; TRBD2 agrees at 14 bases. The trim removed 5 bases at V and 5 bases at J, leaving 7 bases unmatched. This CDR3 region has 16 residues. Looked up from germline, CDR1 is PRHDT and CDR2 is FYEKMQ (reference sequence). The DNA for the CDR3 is TGTGCCAGCAGCGGCCCCGGGACTAGCGGGAGTGAGACCCAGTACTTC. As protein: CASSGPGTSGSETQYF.

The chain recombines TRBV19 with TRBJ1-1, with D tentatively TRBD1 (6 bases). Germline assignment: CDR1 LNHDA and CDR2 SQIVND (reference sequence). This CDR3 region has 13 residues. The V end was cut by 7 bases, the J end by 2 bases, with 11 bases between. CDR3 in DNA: TGTGCCAGTAACAGGGACACTAACACTGAAGCTTTCTTT. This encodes CASNRDTNTEAFF.

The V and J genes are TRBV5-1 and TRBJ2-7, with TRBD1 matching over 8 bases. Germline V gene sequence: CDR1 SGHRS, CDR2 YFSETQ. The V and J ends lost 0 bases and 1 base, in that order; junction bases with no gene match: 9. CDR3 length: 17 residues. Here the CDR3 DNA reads TGCGCCAGCAGCTTGGCCTTACGGCACAGGGGGTCCTACGAGCAGTACTTC. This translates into CASSLALRHRGSYEQYF.

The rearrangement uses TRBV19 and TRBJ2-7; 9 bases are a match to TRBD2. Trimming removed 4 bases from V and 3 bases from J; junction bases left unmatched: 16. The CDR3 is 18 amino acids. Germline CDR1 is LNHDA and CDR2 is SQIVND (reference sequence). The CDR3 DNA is TGTGCCAGTAGTACACGGGTAGCGGGAGTATTAGGGAGCTACGAGCAGTACTTC. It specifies CASSTRVAGVLGSYEQYF. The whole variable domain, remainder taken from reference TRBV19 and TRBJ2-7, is DGGITQSPKYLFRKEGQNVTLSCEQNLNHDAMYWYRQDPGQGLRLIYYSQIVNDFQKGDIAEGYSVSREKKESFPLTVTSAQKNPTAFYLCASSTRVAGVLGSYEQYFGPGTRLTVT.

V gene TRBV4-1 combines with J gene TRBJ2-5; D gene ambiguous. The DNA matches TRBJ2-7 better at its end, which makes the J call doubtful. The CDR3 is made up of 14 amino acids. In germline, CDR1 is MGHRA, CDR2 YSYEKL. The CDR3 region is CASSPDRSPDEQYF. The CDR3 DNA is TGCGCCAGCAGCCCGGACCGTTCTCCCGACGAGCAGTACTTC.

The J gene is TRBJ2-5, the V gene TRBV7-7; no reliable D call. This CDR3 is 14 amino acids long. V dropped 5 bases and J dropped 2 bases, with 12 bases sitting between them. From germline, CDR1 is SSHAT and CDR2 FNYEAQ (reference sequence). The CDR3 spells CASSPYGEQETQYF. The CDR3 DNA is TGTGCCAGCAGCCCCTATGGCGAACAAGAGACCCAGTACTTC.

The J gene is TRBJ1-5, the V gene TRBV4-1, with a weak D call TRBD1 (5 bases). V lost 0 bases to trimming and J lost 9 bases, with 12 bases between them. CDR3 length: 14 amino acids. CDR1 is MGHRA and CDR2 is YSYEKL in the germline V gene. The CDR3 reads CASSQDWGLSPQHF. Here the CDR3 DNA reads TGCGCCAGCAGCCAAGATTGGGGCCTTTCGCCCCAGCATTTT.

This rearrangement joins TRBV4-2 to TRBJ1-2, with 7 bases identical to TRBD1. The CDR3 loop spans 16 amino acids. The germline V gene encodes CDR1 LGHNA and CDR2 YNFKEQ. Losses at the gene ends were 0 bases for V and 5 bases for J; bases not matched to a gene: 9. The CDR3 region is CASSQEYRGKMYGYTF. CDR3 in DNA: TGTGCCAGCAGCCAAGAGTACAGGGGTAAGATGTATGGCTACACCTTC.

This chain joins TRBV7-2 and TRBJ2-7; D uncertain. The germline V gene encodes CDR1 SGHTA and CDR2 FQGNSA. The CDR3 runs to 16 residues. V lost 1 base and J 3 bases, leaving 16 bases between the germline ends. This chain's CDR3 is CASSLGFMAAIYEQYF. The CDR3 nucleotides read TGTGCCAGCAGCTTAGGTTTTATGGCAGCTATCTACGAGCAGTACTTC. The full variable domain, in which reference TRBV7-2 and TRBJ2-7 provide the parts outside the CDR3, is GAGVSQSPSNKVTEKGKDVELRCDPISGHTALYWYRQSLGQGLEFLIYFQGNSAPDKSGLPSDRFSAERTGGSVSTLTIQRTQQEDSAVYLCASSLGFMAAIYEQYFGPGTRLTVT.

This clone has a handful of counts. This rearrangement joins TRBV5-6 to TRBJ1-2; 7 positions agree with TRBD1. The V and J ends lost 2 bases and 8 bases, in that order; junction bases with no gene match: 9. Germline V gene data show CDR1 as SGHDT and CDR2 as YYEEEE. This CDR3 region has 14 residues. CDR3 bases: TGTGCCAGCAGCTTACCGACGACAGGGTCCGGCTACACCTTC. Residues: CASSLPTTGSGYTF.

Here the CDR3 reads CASSVRGLTGNTIYF. As DNA, the CDR3 is TGTGCCAGCAGTGTCAGGGGGCTTACCGGAAACACCATATATTTT. The chain couples TRBV6-1 to TRBJ1-3, with 8 bases that match TRBD1. CDR1 is MNHNS, CDR2 SASEGT, per germline. This CDR3 has 15 amino acids. V lost 4 bases and J lost 4; bases outside the gene matches: 6.

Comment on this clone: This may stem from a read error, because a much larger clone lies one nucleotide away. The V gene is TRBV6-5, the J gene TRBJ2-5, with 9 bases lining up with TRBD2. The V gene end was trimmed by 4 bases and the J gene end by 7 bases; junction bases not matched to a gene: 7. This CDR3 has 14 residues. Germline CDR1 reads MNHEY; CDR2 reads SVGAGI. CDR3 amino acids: CASSCGGVAGTQYF. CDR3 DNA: TGTGCCAGCAGTTGCGGGGGGGTAGCGGGGACCCAGTACTTC.

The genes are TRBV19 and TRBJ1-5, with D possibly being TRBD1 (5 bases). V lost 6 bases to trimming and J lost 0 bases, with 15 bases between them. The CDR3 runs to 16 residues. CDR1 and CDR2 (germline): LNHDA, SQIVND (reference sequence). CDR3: CASSRDRQPSNQPQHF. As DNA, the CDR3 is TGTGCCAGTAGCCGGGACCGACAGCCTAGCAATCAGCCCCAGCATTTT.

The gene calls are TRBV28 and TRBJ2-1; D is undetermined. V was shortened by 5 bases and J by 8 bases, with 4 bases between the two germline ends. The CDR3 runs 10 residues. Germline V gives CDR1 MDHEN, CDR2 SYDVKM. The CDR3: CASSGYEQFF. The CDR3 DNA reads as TGTGCCAGCAGTGGATATGAGCAGTTCTTC. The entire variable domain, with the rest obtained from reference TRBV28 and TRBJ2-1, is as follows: DVKVTQSSRYLVKRTGEKVFLECVQDMDHENMFWYRQDPGLGLRLIYFSYDVKMKEKGDIPEGYSVSREKKERFSLILESASTNQTSMYLCASSGYEQFFGPGTRLTVL.